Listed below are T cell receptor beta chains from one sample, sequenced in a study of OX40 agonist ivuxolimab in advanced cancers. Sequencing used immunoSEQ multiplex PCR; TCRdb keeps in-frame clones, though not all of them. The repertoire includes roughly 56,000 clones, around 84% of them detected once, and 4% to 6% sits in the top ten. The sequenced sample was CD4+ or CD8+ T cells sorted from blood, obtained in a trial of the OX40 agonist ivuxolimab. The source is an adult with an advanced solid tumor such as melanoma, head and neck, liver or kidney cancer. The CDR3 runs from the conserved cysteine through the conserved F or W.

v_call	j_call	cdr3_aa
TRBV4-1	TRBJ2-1	CASSRQTDNEQFF
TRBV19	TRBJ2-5	CASSIDLGETQYF
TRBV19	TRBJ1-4	CASSLTVSNEKLFF
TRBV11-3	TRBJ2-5	CASGRAQETQYF
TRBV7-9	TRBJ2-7	CASSLESHYEQYF
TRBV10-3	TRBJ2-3	CAISETGSDTQYF
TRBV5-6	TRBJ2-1	CASSSGTSGNFEQFF
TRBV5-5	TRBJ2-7	CASSPQGPDTEQYF
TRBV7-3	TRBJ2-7	CASSPGLAGYEQYF
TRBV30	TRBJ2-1	CAWDVVGAGNEQFF
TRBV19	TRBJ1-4	CASSKTAYNEKLFF
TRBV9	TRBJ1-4	CASSGDRGRGNEKLFF
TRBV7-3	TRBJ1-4	CASSLGHRERLFF
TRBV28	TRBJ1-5	CASSSRKPQHF